This TCR beta chain was obtained from a study of identical twins. Study-wide results and caveats: Rather than following the same donors, the conclusions depended on cross-sectional statistical analysis.

TCRdb redid the calling of the 5' RACE reads with MiXCR, one entry per CDR3 protein. The data show about 500,000 distinct CDR3 sequences, roughly an eighth seen once. To note about this clonotype: Its cognate antigen is unknown.

The V end was cut by 4 bases, the J end by 0 bases, with 12 bases between. Germline V gives CDR1 SQVTM, CDR2 ANQGSEA. The CDR3 covers 14 residues. These records were also assigned to another study, of yellow fever vaccine responses in identical twins. That work contributes: After vaccination, twins' T cell response reportedly seemed partly convergent, partly personalized.

Sequenced: CD4+ T cells sorted from blood. The chain uses TRBV29-1 and TRBJ1-1; D unresolved. The TCR was taken from a woman aged 18-29 years in good health. Here the CDR3 DNA reads TGCAGCGTTGGAATGACGGGAATGAACACTGAAGCTTTCTTT. As protein: CSVGMTGMNTEAFF.